The rows below give T cell receptor beta chains drawn from one sample of a study of blood T cell repertoires in COVID-19. This table comes from immunoSEQ multiplex PCR, and its TCRdb copy is limited to in-frame clones, with some not included. Of around 330,000 clones detected, about nine tenths appear once; the ten largest clones hold 4.5% to 6.5%. Sequences were obtained from PBMCs or T cells enriched from blood (not recorded which). The receptors shown here come from a man in his sixties who had recovered from COVID-19. Each CDR3 is given with its conserved first and last residue. The D gene is left open where the match is weak. Clone size is not always given. Where it is, it says once, few, many or a class for expanded clones.

TRBV27	NA	TRBJ2-1	NA	CASSPRGGSGRPYNEQFF	TGTGCCAGCAGTCCCCGTGGGGGGTCGGGTCGACCCTACAATGAGCAGTTCTTC
TRBV18	NA	TRBJ1-2	NA	CASSPYPPEGYGYTF	TGTGCCAGCTCACCATACCCCCCGGAGGGGTATGGCTACACCTTC
TRBV2	once	TRBJ1-5	NA	CASSGEGTEPQHF	TGTGCCAGCAGTGGGGAGGGAACAGAGCCCCAGCATTTT
TRBV28	NA	TRBJ2-7	TRBD2	CASSLLELAGVYEQYF	TGTGCCAGCAGTTTATTAGAACTAGCGGGAGTCTACGAGCAGTACTTC
TRBV3-1/TRBV3-2	NA	TRBJ1-5	TRBD1	CASSLGADRVYQPQHF	TGTGCCAGCAGCCTGGGGGCGGACAGGGTATATCAGCCCCAGCATTTT
TRBV18	NA	TRBJ2-1	NA	CASSPRETKYNEQFF	TGTGCCAGCTCACCACGGGAGACTAAGTACAATGAGCAGTTCTTC
TRBV19	NA	TRBJ2-1	NA	CASSQPGEGNEQFF	TGTGCCAGTAGTCAGCCAGGGGAAGGGAATGAGCAGTTCTTC
TRBV28	NA	TRBJ1-3	NA	CASSFDRRYSGNTIYF	TGTGCCAGCAGTTTCGACAGGCGGTATTCTGGAAACACCATATATTTT
TRBV28	NA	TRBJ1-1	NA	CASSLNWRDTEAFF	TGTGCCAGCAGTTTAAATTGGCGGGACACTGAAGCTTTCTTT
TRBV6-1	NA	TRBJ2-1	TRBD2	CASSELAGSYNEQFF	TGTGCCAGCAGTGAACTAGCGGGCTCCTACAATGAGCAGTTCTTC
TRBV5-5	NA	TRBJ1-2	NA	CASSLAPGRGNYGYTF	TGTGCCAGCAGCTTGGCCCCGGGTCGGGGGAACTATGGCTACACCTTC
TRBV7-2	NA	TRBJ1-3	NA	CASSFNSGNTIYF	TGTGCCAGCAGCTTTAACTCTGGAAACACCATATATTTT
TRBV28	NA	TRBJ1-1	NA	CASSRGGKNTEAFF	TGTGCCAGTTCGAGGGGGGGGAAGAACACTGAAGCTTTCTTT
TRBV7-6	NA	TRBJ2-5	NA	CASSSYSTGLETQYF	TGTGCCAGCAGCTCCTACTCCACAGGGCTAGAGACCCAGTACTTC
TRBV7-5	NA	TRBJ1-5	NA	CARSLVAGGGNQPQHF	TGTGCCAGAAGCTTAGTCGCGGGGGGCGGGAATCAGCCCCAGCATTTT
TRBV5-5	NA	TRBJ1-6	NA	CASTESSYNSPLHF	TGTGCCAGCACCGAGAGCTCCTATAATTCACCCCTCCACTTT
TRBV6-1	NA	TRBJ1-5	NA	CASSEGFIRGNQPQHF	TGTGCCAGCAGTGAAGGTTTTATACGGGGCAATCAGCCCCAGCATTTT
TRBV5-1	few	TRBJ2-1	TRBD2	CASSKGLARSGNEQFF	TGCGCCAGCAGCAAAGGACTAGCCAGGTCTGGCAATGAGCAGTTCTTC
TRBV2	once	TRBJ2-7	NA	CASMYAAEQYF	TGTGCCAGCATGTACGCGGCCGAGCAGTACTTC
TRBV7-2	NA	TRBJ2-7	NA	CASSRLGFGEQYF	TGTGCCAGCAGCCGACTTGGGTTCGGCGAGCAGTACTTC
TRBV18	NA	TRBJ2-3	NA	CASSPTNSKTDTQYF	TGTGCCAGCTCACCGACAAACTCGAAGACAGATACGCAGTATTTT
TRBV7-2	NA	TRBJ2-1	TRBD1	CASSFRTGVNEQFF	TGTGCCAGCAGCTTTAGGACAGGGGTCAATGAGCAGTTCTTC
TRBV4-2	NA	TRBJ1-1	TRBD1	CASSHFGQGAPNTEAFF	TGTGCCAGCAGCCATTTTGGACAGGGGGCCCCAAACACTGAAGCTTTCTTT
TRBV30	NA	TRBJ1-2	TRBD1	CAWSVLTGGARNGYTF	TGTGCCTGGAGTGTACTGACAGGGGGCGCTAGGAATGGCTACACCTTC
TRBV6-4	NA	TRBJ2-7	NA	CASSPRLAWVGYEQYF	TGTGCCAGCAGTCCTAGGCTCGCCTGGGTGGGCTACGAGCAGTACTTC
TRBV18	NA	TRBJ2-2	NA	CASSPWAENTGELFF	TGTGCCAGCTCACCGTGGGCAGAGAACACCGGGGAGCTGTTTTTT
TRBV5-4	NA	TRBJ1-2	TRBD1	CASSLTGTGGGYTF	TGTGCCAGCAGCTTGACCGGGACAGGGGGTGGCTACACCTTC
TRBV4-2	NA	TRBJ2-7	NA	CASSQDPHKYEQYF	TGTGCCAGCAGCCAAGATCCACATAAATACGAGCAGTACTTC
TRBV6-5	NA	TRBJ2-7	NA	CASSRSPYEQYF	TGTGCCAGCAGCCGGTCCCCCTACGAGCAGTACTTC
TRBV7-3	NA	TRBJ2-1	TRBD1	CASSISGQGRNEQFF	TGTGCCAGCAGCATATCGGGACAGGGGCGGAATGAGCAGTTCTTC
TRBV5-1	NA	TRBJ1-1	NA	CASSLMLQAANTEAFF	TGCGCCAGCAGCTTAATGTTACAGGCCGCTAACACTGAAGCTTTCTTT
TRBV18	NA	TRBJ1-6	NA	CASSLREISPLHF	TGTGCCAGCTCACTCCGGGAGATTTCACCCCTCCACTTT
TRBV7-6	NA	TRBJ2-2	TRBD2	CASSQGTSGNIGELFF	TGTGCCAGCAGCCAAGGGACTAGCGGGAATATCGGGGAGCTGTTTTTT
TRBV11-1	NA	TRBJ1-3	TRBD1	CASSDRDRYSGNTIYF	TGTGCCAGCAGCGACCGGGACAGGTACTCTGGAAACACCATATATTTT
TRBV18	NA	TRBJ2-1	NA	CASSPGGPYNEQFF	TGTGCCAGCTCACCGGGAGGCCCCTACAATGAGCAGTTCTTC
TRBV7-3	NA	TRBJ2-1	TRBD2	CASSGARTSRQFF	TGTGCCAGCAGCGGCGCCAGGACTAGCCGGCAGTTCTTC
TRBV6-5	NA	TRBJ1-5	NA	CASRGANHQPQHF	TGTGCCAGCAGAGGGGCTAATCATCAGCCCCAGCATTTT
TRBV6-5	NA	TRBJ2-7	NA	CATTAGQLPYEQYF	TGTGCCACCACGGCGGGGCAACTCCCTTACGAGCAGTACTTC
TRBV30	NA	TRBJ1-6	TRBD1	CAWHSGQGGSPLHF	TGTGCCTGGCACTCGGGACAGGGAGGGTCACCCCTCCACTTT
TRBV6-2/TRBV6-3	NA	TRBJ1-3	NA	CASSYYQGYGNTIYF	TGTGCCAGCAGTTACTACCAGGGTTATGGAAACACCATATATTTT
TRBV24-1	few	TRBJ1-5	NA	CATSDPRVGNQPQHF	TGTGCCACCAGTGATCCGAGGGTGGGCAATCAGCCCCAGCATTTT
TRBV5-4	NA	TRBJ1-2	TRBD1	CASSLDRIGTVYGYTF	TGTGCCAGCAGCTTGGACAGAATAGGGACAGTCTATGGCTACACCTTC
TRBV9	NA	TRBJ1-2	NA	CASSAEPGTPYGYTF	TGTGCCAGCAGCGCTGAACCCGGGACACCCTATGGCTACACCTTC
TRBV6-2/TRBV6-3	NA	TRBJ1-5	NA	CASSDHRVNQPQHF	TGTGCCAGCAGTGACCACAGGGTCAATCAGCCCCAGCATTTT
TRBV6-2/TRBV6-3	NA	TRBJ2-7	NA	CASSDSGAPTFYEQYF	TGTGCCAGCAGTGACTCAGGGGCGCCCACGTTCTACGAGCAGTACTTC
TRBV19	once	TRBJ2-3	TRBD1	CASSPRQGATTDTQYF	TGTGCCAGTAGCCCACGGCAGGGGGCTACCACAGATACGCAGTATTTT
TRBV5-4	NA	TRBJ2-7	TRBD2	CASSLGSTSGTYEQYF	TGTGCCAGCAGCTTGGGTTCGACTAGCGGGACTTACGAGCAGTACTTC
TRBV6-2/TRBV6-3	NA	TRBJ2-7	NA	CASSRRQYEQYF	TGTGCCAGCAGTAGACGACAGTACGAGCAGTACTTC
TRBV29-1	NA	TRBJ2-5	TRBD2	CSVPRLAGYQETQYF	TGCAGCGTTCCGAGACTAGCGGGTTATCAAGAGACCCAGTACTTC